These 7 T cell receptor beta chains originate from one sample sequenced in a study of OX40 agonist ivuxolimab in advanced cancers. Clones were read by immunoSEQ multiplex PCR, and TCRdb kept only the in-frame ones, dropping some. In the table there are fewer than 45,000 clones, 70% to 90% of which are singletons. The sample consisted of CD4+ or CD8+ T cells sorted from blood, taken in a trial of the OX40 agonist ivuxolimab. All receptors derive from an adult with an advanced solid tumor such as melanoma, head and neck, liver or kidney cancer.

The chain recombines TRBV14 with TRBJ2-3; D gene ambiguous. The CDR3 consists of 16 residues. Germline CDR1 is SGHDN and CDR2 is FVKESK. V shed 0 bases and J shed 1 base, with 11 bases lying between them. CDR3 in amino acids: CASSQESFRGTDTQYF. As DNA, the CDR3 is TGTGCCAGCAGCCAAGAAAGCTTTCGGGGCACAGATACGCAGTATTTT.

The rearrangement uses TRBV5-4 and TRBJ2-1; 15 bases are a match to TRBD2. The CDR3 extends over 17 amino acids. The V gene's germline CDR1 is SGHNT and CDR2 YYREEE (reference sequence). Trimming removed 3 bases from V and 6 bases from J; junction bases left unmatched: 7. This CDR3 reads CASSSARTSGRGNEQFF. DNA for the CDR3: TGTGCCAGCAGCTCCGCCAGGACTAGCGGGAGGGGCAATGAGCAGTTCTTC.

The count of this clone is one. This sequence joins TRBV27 and TRBJ2-5; TRBD2 is a possible D gene (6 bases). The V gene's germline CDR1 is MNHEY and CDR2 SMNVEV (reference sequence). This CDR3 is 17 amino acids long. Trimming shortened V by 2 bases and J by 3 bases, and 19 bases separated the two germline ends. DNA of the CDR3: TGTGCCAGCAGTTTAGGGGTTGGGGTTTCGGGGGAAGAGACCCAGTACTTC. Protein sequence: CASSLGVGVSGEETQYF.

The CDR3 DNA sequence: TGTGCCTTCGGACAGATTAACTATGGCTACACCTTC. This encodes CAFGQINYGYTF. J is TRBJ1-2 and V is TRBV30, with D possibly matching TRBD1 (6 bases). The germline CDR1 and CDR2 sequences are GTSNPN and SVGIG (reference sequence). The CDR3 totals 12 residues. The V end lost 7 bases, the J end lost 1 base, and 10 bases lay between the germline ends. The entire variable domain, with the rest obtained from reference TRBV30 and TRBJ1-2, is as follows: SQTIHQWPATLVQPVGSPLSLECTVEGTSNPNLYWYRQAAGRGLQLLFYSVGIGQISSEVPQNLSASRPQDRQFILSSKKLLLSDSGFYLCAFGQINYGYTFGSGTRLTVV.

This chain connects TRBV10-3 to TRBJ2-3; D remains ambiguous. From germline, CDR1 is ENHRY and CDR2 SYGVKD. The V end lost 5 bases, the J end lost 0 bases, and 3 bases lay between the germline ends. The CDR3 is 12 residues long. The CDR3 nucleotides are TGTGCCATCAGTCCAAGCACAGATACGCAGTATTTT. Translation gives CAISPSTDTQYF.

The chain couples TRBV28 to TRBJ1-5; D remains ambiguous. This CDR3 has 13 amino acids. Germline V gene sequence: CDR1 MDHEN, CDR2 SYDVKM. Trimming took off 5 bases at V and 2 bases at J, with 7 bases between the two ends. The chain's CDR3 is CASSPRRNQPQHF. CDR3 coding DNA: TGTGCCAGCAGTCCTCGGCGCAATCAGCCCCAGCATTTT.

The gene calls are TRBV5-1 and TRBJ1-1, with 10 bases lining up with TRBD1. The CDR3 is 15 amino acids. Germline CDR1 SGHRS, CDR2 YFSETQ. Trimming at V came to 4 bases and at J to 2 bases, leaving 5 bases not matched to a gene. The CDR3: CASSPRQGANTEAFF. The CDR3 nucleotides are TGCGCCAGCAGCCCCCGACAGGGGGCCAACACTGAAGCTTTCTTT.